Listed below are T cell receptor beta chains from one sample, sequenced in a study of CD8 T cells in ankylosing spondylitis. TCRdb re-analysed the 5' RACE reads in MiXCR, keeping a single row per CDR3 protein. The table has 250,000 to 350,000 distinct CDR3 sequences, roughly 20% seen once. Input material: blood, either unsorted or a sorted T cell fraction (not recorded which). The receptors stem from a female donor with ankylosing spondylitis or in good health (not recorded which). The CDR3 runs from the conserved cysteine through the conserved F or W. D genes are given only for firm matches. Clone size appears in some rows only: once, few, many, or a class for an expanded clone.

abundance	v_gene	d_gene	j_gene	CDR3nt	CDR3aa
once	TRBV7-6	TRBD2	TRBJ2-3	TGTGCCAGCAGCTTAGGGCGGGAGGGCCTCGCAGATACGCAGTATTTT	CASSLGREGLADTQYF
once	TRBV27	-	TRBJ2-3	TGTGCCAGCAGTGGCAGGGGCAATCCAGATACGCAGTATTTT	CASSGRGNPDTQYF
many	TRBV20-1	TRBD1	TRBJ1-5	TGCAGTGCTTCGGACAGGAGCAATCAGCCCCAGCATTTT	CSASDRSNQPQHF
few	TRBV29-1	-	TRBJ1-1	TGCAGCGTTGAAAAGGATACAAACACTGAAGCTTTCTTT	CSVEKDTNTEAFF
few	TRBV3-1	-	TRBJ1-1	TGTGCCAGCAGCCAAGGATCCCTTGAAGCTTTCTTT	CASSQGSLEAFF
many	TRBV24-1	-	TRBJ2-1	TGTGCCACCAGCCAGACGGCTACGGGGGAGCAGTTCTTC	CATSQTATGEQFF
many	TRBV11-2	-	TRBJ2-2	TGTGCCAGCAGCTTAGATCGGGGGTCAGCGAACACCGGGGAGCTGTTTTTT	CASSLDRGSANTGELFF
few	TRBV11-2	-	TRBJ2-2	TGTGCCAGCAGCTTAGGAGGATCCGGGGAGCTGTTTTTT	CASSLGGSGELFF
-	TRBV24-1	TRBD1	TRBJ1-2	TGTGCCACGGGCGACAGGGATAACTATGGCTACACCTTC	CATGDRDNYGYTF
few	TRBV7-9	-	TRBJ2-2	TGTGCCAGCAGCCCAGCTAGGACCGGGGAGCTGTTTTTT	CASSPARTGELFF
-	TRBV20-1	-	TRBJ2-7	TGCAGTGGGACACTTCTATCCTACGAGCAGTACTTC	CSGTLLSYEQYF
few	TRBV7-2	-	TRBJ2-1	TGTGCCAGCAGCCAAGGGGCCTTGCGGACTGAGCAGTTCTTC	CASSQGALRTEQFF
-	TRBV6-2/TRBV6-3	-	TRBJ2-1	TGTGCCAGCACCCTGGAGGGGGGAATCCACAATGAGCAGTTCTTC	CASTLEGGIHNEQFF
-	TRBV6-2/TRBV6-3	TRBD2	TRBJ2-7	TGTGCCATCGGGAGGGCAACCTACGAGCAGTACTTC	CAIGRATYEQYF
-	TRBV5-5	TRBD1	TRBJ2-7	TGTGCCAGCAGCTTGGTTGAGGGACAGTTCTACGAGCAGTACTTC	CASSLVEGQFYEQYF
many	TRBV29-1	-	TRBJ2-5	TGCAGCGTTGGGGTCGGGCTCGAAGAGACCCAGTACTTC	CSVGVGLEETQYF
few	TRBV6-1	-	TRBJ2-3	TGTGCCAGCAGTGAAGGACAAACCGCAGTCGCAGATACGCAGTATTTT	CASSEGQTAVADTQYF
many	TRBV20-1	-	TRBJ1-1	TGCAGTGCTAGAGATAGCGACCGGCCGAACACTGAAGCTTTCTTT	CSARDSDRPNTEAFF
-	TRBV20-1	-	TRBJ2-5	TGCAGTGCTTTCCAACCGGGACGCAGAGAGACCCAGTACTTC	CSAFQPGRRETQYF
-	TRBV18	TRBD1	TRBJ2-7	TGTGCCAGCTCACCACCGACAGGGCATAGGGACGAGCAGTACTTC	CASSPPTGHRDEQYF
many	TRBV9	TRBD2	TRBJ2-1	TGTGCCAGCAGCGTAGCGACTAGCGGGAGAATCAATGAGCAGTTCTTC	CASSVATSGRINEQFF
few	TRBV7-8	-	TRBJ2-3	TGTGCCAGCAGCCCCTCGGGACCCACAGATACGCAGTATTTT	CASSPSGPTDTQYF
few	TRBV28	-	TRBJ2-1	TGTGCCAGCAAAGGGGACTTTTCTCTTGAGCAGTTCTTC	CASKGDFSLEQFF
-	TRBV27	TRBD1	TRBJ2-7	TGTGCCAGCAGTTTCTCCGGGACAGGAAGGGACACGGAGCAGTACTTC	CASSFSGTGRDTEQYF
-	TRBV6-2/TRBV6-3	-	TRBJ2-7	TGTGCCAGCAGTTACTCTGAGGGGATCGAGCAGTACTTC	CASSYSEGIEQYF
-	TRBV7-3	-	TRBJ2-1	TGTGCCAGCAGCTTAGGAGCTCACTACAATGAGCAGTTCTTC	CASSLGAHYNEQFF
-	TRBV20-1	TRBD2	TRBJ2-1	TGCAGTGCTAGACCTTCTGGGAGTAGCGGGAGGACGATCTACAATGAGCAGTTCTTC	CSARPSGSSGRTIYNEQFF
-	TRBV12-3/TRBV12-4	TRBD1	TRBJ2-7	TGTGCCAGCAGCCCCCGGACAGGGGAAACTTACGAGCAGTACTTC	CASSPRTGETYEQYF
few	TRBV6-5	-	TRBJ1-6	TGTGCCAGCAGTTTAGAACAGGATAATTCACCCCTCCACTTT	CASSLEQDNSPLHF
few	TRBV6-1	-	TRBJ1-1	TGTGCCAGCAGCCGCCGTCGCGAACTAGAAGCTTTCTTT	CASSRRRELEAFF
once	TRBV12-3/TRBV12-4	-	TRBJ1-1	TGTGCCAGCAGTTTAAGACGGCTGAACACTGAAGCTTTCTTT	CASSLRRLNTEAFF
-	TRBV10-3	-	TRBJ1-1	TGTGCCATCCGACCTACTGCCAAGGACACTGAAGCTTTCTTT	CAIRPTAKDTEAFF
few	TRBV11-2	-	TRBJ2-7	TGTGCCAGCAGCTTATGGGAAGGCTCCTACGAGCAGTACTTC	CASSLWEGSYEQYF
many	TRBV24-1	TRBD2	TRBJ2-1	TGTGCCACCACGGGGACTAGTGGCACCAATGAGCAGTTCTTC	CATTGTSGTNEQFF
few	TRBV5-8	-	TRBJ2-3	TGTGCCAGCAGCTCCCAGAGGGGGATCAACCACATCGCAGATACGCAGTATTTT	CASSSQRGINHIADTQYF
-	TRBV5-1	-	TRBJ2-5	TGCGCCAGCAGCTTGGAACAAGAGACCCAGTACTTC	CASSLEQETQYF
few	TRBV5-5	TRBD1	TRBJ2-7	TGTGCCAGCAGCCCGCGGACAGGGATTCAAAAAGCCTACGAGCAGTACTTC	CASSPRTGIQKAYEQYF
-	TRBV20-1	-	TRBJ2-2	TGCAGTGCTAGAAAGGTGGGGTTATCGAACACCGGGGAGCTGTTTTTT	CSARKVGLSNTGELFF
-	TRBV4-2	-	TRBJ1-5	TGTGCCAGCAGCCAAGCTTTTGGATCGTGGCCCCAGCATTTT	CASSQAFGSWPQHF
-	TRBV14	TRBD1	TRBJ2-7	TGTGCCAGCAGCCACTTACAGGGGTTCGAGCAGTACTTC	CASSHLQGFEQYF
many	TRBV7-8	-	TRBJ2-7	TGTGCCAGCAGCTCCCTAGCTGGAAGCTCCTACGAGCAGTACTTC	CASSSLAGSSYEQYF
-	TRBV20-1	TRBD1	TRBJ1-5	TGCAGTGCTGACACAGGGGCTCAGCCCCAGCATTTT	CSADTGAQPQHF
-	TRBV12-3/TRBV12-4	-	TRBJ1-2	TGTGCCAGCAGTTATCAGACACTCACCTACTATGGCTACACCTTC	CASSYQTLTYYGYTF
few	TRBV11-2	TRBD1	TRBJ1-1	TGTGCCAGCAGCGCAAACAGGGGCCCAACCTCCACTGAAGCTTTCTTT	CASSANRGPTSTEAFF
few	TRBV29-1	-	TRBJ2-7	TGCAGCGTAGAGGACGGAGACCGCTCCTACGAGCAGTACTTC	CSVEDGDRSYEQYF
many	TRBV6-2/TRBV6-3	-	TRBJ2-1	TGTGCCAGCAGTAACAATGAGCAGTTCTTC	CASSNNEQFF
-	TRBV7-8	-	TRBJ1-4	TGTGCCAGCAGCTTACAGGGCAGGGCTGAAAAACTGTTTTTT	CASSLQGRAEKLFF